This passage covers 27 T cell receptor beta chains from one sample sequenced in a study of blood T cell repertoires in COVID-19. The assay was immunoSEQ multiplex PCR, and TCRdb's table has in-frame clones only and misses some. The repertoire includes 95,000 to 150,000 clones, roughly 78% of them detected once, and under 20% sits in the top ten. Sequenced: peripheral blood. Every receptor here comes from a man in his sixties with active or convalescent COVID-19.

V is TRBV2 and J is TRBJ2-2; 10 nucleotides agree with TRBD1. CDR1 and CDR2 from the germline V gene are SNHLY and FYNNEI. Trimming removed 4 bases from V and 4 bases from J; junction bases left unmatched: 3. The CDR3 length is 15 residues. The CDR3 region is CASSVRQGATGELFF. The CDR3 coding sequence is TGTGCCAGCAGTGTCCGACAGGGGGCCACCGGGGAGCTGTTTTTT.

The chain combines TRBV28 with TRBJ2-5, with TRBD2 identical over 13 bases. Germline lookup yields CDR1 MDHEN and CDR2 SYDVKM. V lost 6 bases and J lost 5; bases outside the gene matches: 9. The CDR3 has 16 amino acids. The CDR3 sequence: CASRLGLAGEGETQYF. CDR3 coding DNA: TGTGCCAGCAGACTCGGACTAGCGGGAGAAGGTGAGACCCAGTACTTC. Full variable domain (rest looked up from reference TRBV28 and TRBJ2-5): DVKVTQSSRYLVKRTGEKVFLECVQDMDHENMFWYRQDPGLGLRLIYFSYDVKMKEKGDIPEGYSVSREKKERFSLILESASTNQTSMYLCASRLGLAGEGETQYFGPGTRLLVL.

The chain recombines TRBV13 with TRBJ2-1, with TRBD2 matching 11 bases. The V gene end was trimmed by 3 bases and the J gene end by 9 bases; junction bases not matched to a gene: 7. The CDR3 covers 15 residues. The germline CDR1 and CDR2 sequences are PRHDT and FYEKMQ (reference sequence). In nucleotides, the CDR3 is TGTGCCAGCAGCTTGGTTAGCGGGAGGGCCGTTGAGCAGTTCTTC. It is translated as CASSLVSGRAVEQFF.

This clone came up once. The chain is built from TRBV18 and TRBJ1-5; 8 bases agree with TRBD1. This CDR3 has 15 residues. Germline loops: CDR1 KGHSH, CDR2 LQKENI. Germline trimming cut 6 bases from V and 2 bases from J; bases unmatched to any gene: 6. The CDR3 spells CASSRTGTRNQPQHF. The DNA for the CDR3 is TGTGCCAGCTCTCGGACAGGGACGCGCAATCAGCCCCAGCATTTT.

This clone was seen a handful of times. The CDR3: CASSLVMRNSPLHF. The DNA of the CDR3 is TGTGCCAGCAGCTTAGTTATGCGTAATTCACCCCTCCACTTT. The gene calls are TRBV7-9 and TRBJ1-6; D is unclear. The CDR3 loop spans 14 amino acids. Trimming cost V 1 base and J 6 bases, with 7 bases left between them. Germline V CDR1 and CDR2: SEHNR, FQNEAQ (reference sequence). The variable domain in full, with the rest retrieved from reference TRBV7-9 and TRBJ1-6, is DTGVSQNPRHKITKRGQNVTFRCDPISEHNRLYWYRQTLGQGPEFLTYFQNEAQLEKSRLLSDRFSAERPKGSFSTLEIQRTEQGDSAMYLCASSLVMRNSPLHFGNGTRLTVT.

The chain recombines TRBV7-2 with TRBJ2-1, with unresolved D. This CDR3 has 15 residues. CDR1 SGHTA and CDR2 FQGNSA come from the germline V gene. V lost 6 bases, J lost 8 bases, and 20 bases lay in between. The DNA for the CDR3 is TGTGCCAGCAGATCTAGGCCTCGAAGTTCCGATGAGCAGTTCTTC. It encodes CASRSRPRSSDEQFF.

This rearrangement joins TRBV12-3 or TRBV12-4 to TRBJ2-5; D may be TRBD2 (6 bases). Deletions cut 5 bases from V and 7 bases from J, with 14 bases between. The CDR3 runs 13 residues. CDR3 sequence (DNA): TGTGCCAGCAGTGTTAAGGGAGCGGGGACCCAGTACTTC. Protein product: CASSVKGAGTQYF.

This clone was observed once. This sequence joins TRBV5-1 and TRBJ2-3; 9 nucleotides agree with TRBD2. The trim removed 4 bases at V and 6 bases at J, leaving 12 bases unmatched. Germline loops: CDR1 SGHRS, CDR2 YFSETQ. CDR3 length equals 16 residues. DNA for the CDR3: TGCGCCAGCAGCAGAATAGCGGGGGAGGGGACCGATACGCAGTATTTT. This translates into CASSRIAGEGTDTQYF.

The count of this clone is one. V usage is TRBV7-9 and J usage is TRBJ2-7; possibly TRBD2 for D (6 bases). This CDR3 region has 14 residues. Germline CDR1 SEHNR, CDR2 FQNEAQ (reference sequence). Trimming left V 3 bases short and J 2 bases short, with 11 bases between. The CDR3 coding sequence is TGTGCCAGCAGCTTGAATAGCGGCCCCTACGAGCAGTACTTC. Amino acids: CASSLNSGPYEQYF. The complete variable domain, with remaining parts taken from reference TRBV7-9 and TRBJ2-7, reads DTGVSQNPRHKITKRGQNVTFRCDPISEHNRLYWYRQTLGQGPEFLTYFQNEAQLEKSRLLSDRFSAERPKGSFSTLEIQRTEQGDSAMYLCASSLNSGPYEQYFGPGTRLTVT.

V is TRBV9 and J is TRBJ2-3; 10 bases are shared with TRBD2. The V segment lost 0 bases and the J segment 2 bases; nucleotides outside the gene matches: 6. Per the germline V gene, CDR1 is SGDLS and CDR2 is YYNGEE. The CDR3 covers 17 residues. CDR3 bases: TGTGCCAGCAGCGTAGCGGGGACTAGCGCCTCCACAGATACGCAGTATTTT. This sequence encodes CASSVAGTSASTDTQYF.

This sequence joins TRBV5-1 and TRBJ2-3, with D possibly matching TRBD1 (6 bases). The CDR3 is 16 residues long. The V gene's germline CDR1 is SGHRS and CDR2 YFSETQ. V was pared by 0 bases and J by 6 bases, with 17 bases between. CDR3 coding DNA: TGCGCCAGCAGCTTGGAACCCGGGACAACGGCGGATACGCAGTATTTT. It yields the protein CASSLEPGTTADTQYF. The full variable domain, its missing parts supplied by reference TRBV5-1 and TRBJ2-3, is KAGVTQTPRYLIKTRGQQVTLSCSPISGHRSVSWYQQTPGQGLQFLFEYFSETQRNKGNFPGRFSGRQFSNSRSEMNVSTLELGDSALYLCASSLEPGTTADTQYFGPGTRLTVL.

The rearrangement joins TRBV19 to TRBJ2-3, with 14 bases aligning to TRBD2. The CDR3 is 20 amino acids. The V and J ends lost 1 base and 0 bases, in that order; junction bases with no gene match: 9. The germline CDR1 and CDR2 sequences are LNHDA and SQIVND (reference sequence). The CDR3 reads CASSIAGRLAGGTSTDTQYF. As DNA, the CDR3 is TGTGCCAGTAGTATAGCGGGAAGACTAGCGGGAGGGACAAGCACAGATACGCAGTATTTT. The full variable domain, completed using reference TRBV19 and TRBJ2-3, is DGGITQSPKYLFRKEGQNVTLSCEQNLNHDAMYWYRQDPGQGLRLIYYSQIVNDFQKGDIAEGYSVSREKKESFPLTVTSAQKNPTAFYLCASSIAGRLAGGTSTDTQYFGPGTRLTVL.

CDR3 amino acids: CASSQKGGTEAFF. In nucleotides, the CDR3 is TGTGCCAGCAGCCAAAAAGGGGGAACTGAAGCTTTCTTT. V and J are TRBV4-2 and TRBJ1-1; a possible D gene is TRBD1 (6 bases). V shed 2 bases and J shed 5 bases, with 9 bases lying between them. CDR3 length: 13 residues. Germline loops: CDR1 LGHNA, CDR2 YNFKEQ.

The V and J genes are TRBV7-2 and TRBJ2-3; no clear D gene. Germline CDR1 SGHTA, CDR2 FQGNSA. CDR3 size: 15 residues. Trimming stripped 1 base from V and 3 bases from J, with 11 bases between. In DNA, the CDR3 is TGTGCCAGCAGCTTAGGTCGCAAAGCAACAGATACGCAGTATTTT. This sequence encodes CASSLGRKATDTQYF.

The CDR3, as DNA: TGTGCCAGCAGTTACTCCACAGGGCCTCTCGAGCAGTACTTC. The encoded protein is CASSYSTGPLEQYF. The chain recombines TRBV6-5 with TRBJ2-7; D might be TRBD1 (6 bases). The CDR3 consists of 14 residues. Per germline, CDR1 MNHEY and CDR2 SVGAGI. Trimming left V 0 bases short and J 6 bases short, with 12 bases between.

The rearrangement uses TRBV30 and TRBJ1-5, with D uncertain. This CDR3 has 15 residues. The germline gives CDR1 GTSNPN, CDR2 SVGIG (reference sequence). Trimming pared 3 bases from V and 1 base from J, leaving 13 bases between. The CDR3 sequence: CAWRFGGGSNQPQHF. The CDR3 DNA sequence: TGTGCCTGGAGGTTCGGAGGTGGGAGCAATCAGCCCCAGCATTTT.

V is TRBV2 and J is TRBJ2-3; 10 positions match TRBD1. The CDR3 has 13 residues. J was trimmed by 9 bases and V by 7 bases; bases with no gene match: 7. CDR1 and CDR2 (germline): SNHLY, FYNNEI. CDR3 in amino acids: CASNLGDRGTQYF. In DNA, the CDR3 is TGTGCCAGCAATCTCGGGGACAGGGGCACGCAGTATTTT.

This sequence joins TRBV19 and TRBJ1-6; TRBD1 matches 9 bases. Germline assignment: CDR1 LNHDA and CDR2 SQIVND (reference sequence). V gave up 3 bases and J gave up 7 bases; unmatched junction bases: 10. This CDR3 region has 17 residues. CDR3 amino acids: CASSIRPRTGENSPLHF. The CDR3 DNA sequence: TGTGCCAGTAGTATCCGCCCCCGGACAGGGGAAAATTCACCCCTCCACTTT. The whole variable domain, remainder taken from reference TRBV19 and TRBJ1-6, is DGGITQSPKYLFRKEGQNVTLSCEQNLNHDAMYWYRQDPGQGLRLIYYSQIVNDFQKGDIAEGYSVSREKKESFPLTVTSAQKNPTAFYLCASSIRPRTGENSPLHFGNGTRLTVT.

V is TRBV3-1 (or the pseudogene TRBV3-2) and J is TRBJ2-7, with 13 bases lining up with TRBD2. The CDR3 is 16 amino acids. CDR1 and CDR2 from the germline V gene are LGHDT and YNNKEL (reference sequence). Trimming removed 4 bases from V and 4 bases from J; junction bases left unmatched: 7. The CDR3 DNA reads as TGTGCCAGCAGCCGACTAGCGGGAGGACCAATTTACGAGCAGTACTTC. Its translation is CASSRLAGGPIYEQYF.

A few counts support this clone. V gene TRBV6-2 or TRBV6-3 combines with J gene TRBJ1-1, with a possible D match to TRBD1 (5 bases). The CDR3 totals 14 residues. The V end was cut by 5 bases, the J end by 1 base, with 11 bases between. Germline values: CDR1 MNHEY, CDR2 SVGEGT. Here the CDR3 DNA reads TGTGCCAGCAGTGGTCTGGGGGGGAACACTGAAGCTTTCTTT. It encodes CASSGLGGNTEAFF.

This chain uses TRBV27 with TRBJ1-6; D is unclear. The ends were cut back, 6 bases at V and 5 bases at J, with 14 bases in the middle. The germline V gene encodes CDR1 MNHEY and CDR2 SMNVEV (reference sequence). The CDR3 has 15 residues. CDR3: CASRMSGNHNSPLHF. The CDR3 DNA follows: TGTGCCAGCAGGATGTCGGGGAACCATAATTCACCCCTCCACTTT.

As for this clone: The same CDR3 is also encoded by other DNA sequences in this sample. The rearrangement links TRBV18 to TRBJ2-1, with a tentative D call TRBD2 (5 bases). Deletions cut 1 base from V and 0 bases from J, with 10 bases between. Germline loops: CDR1 KGHSH, CDR2 LQKENI. This CDR3 spans 16 amino acids. This CDR3 reads CASSPLAPSSYNEQFF. The CDR3 bases are TGTGCCAGCTCACCACTAGCGCCGAGCTCCTACAATGAGCAGTTCTTC.

The chain is built from TRBV24-1 and TRBJ2-6; 8 nucleotides match TRBD1. The CDR3 spans 15 residues. CDR1 and CDR2 from the germline V gene are KGHDR and SFDVKD. Trimming removed 7 bases from V and 4 bases from J; junction bases left unmatched: 5. In nucleotides, the CDR3 is TGTGCCACCAGCCCGCAGGGGGCCGGGGCCAACGTCCTGACTTTC. This codes for CATSPQGAGANVLTF.

The chain links TRBV11-2 to TRBJ2-7, with 12 bases matching TRBD2. Germline CDR1 is SGHAT and CDR2 is FQNNGV. This CDR3 is built from 16 residues. V was clipped by 5 bases and J by 1 base; unmatched bases: 6. CDR3 DNA sequence: TGTGCCAGCAGCCGACGCGGGACTAGCGGGTCCTACGAGCAGTACTTC. Translated, it gives CASSRRGTSGSYEQYF.

This chain uses TRBV18 with TRBJ2-3, with D perhaps TRBD1 (5 bases). Between the trimmed V and J ends, which lost 3 bases and 0 bases, there was a span of 13 bases. The germline CDR1 and CDR2 sequences are KGHSH and LQKENI. This CDR3 is 16 amino acids long. For the CDR3, the DNA is TGTGCCAGCTCACCCTACCGACAGACTAGCACAGATACGCAGTATTTT. Translation: CASSPYRQTSTDTQYF.

The chain employs TRBV2 and TRBJ1-5, with 8 bases fitting TRBD1. From germline, CDR1 is SNHLY and CDR2 FYNNEI. This CDR3 spans 18 amino acids. The V and J ends lost 6 bases and 2 bases, in that order; junction bases with no gene match: 15. As DNA, the CDR3 is TGTGCCAGCAGCGACCCGGACAGGGTTGATGAGGGCAATCAGCCCCAGCATTTT. Its translation is CASSDPDRVDEGNQPQHF.

The rearrangement joins TRBV24-1 to TRBJ2-2, with TRBD1 matching 8 bases. Trimming at V came to 3 bases and at J to 7 bases, leaving 9 bases not matched to a gene. CDR3 length equals 16 residues. Germline CDR1 is KGHDR and CDR2 is SFDVKD. CDR3 residues: CATSDPPGQGVGELFF. In DNA form, the CDR3 reads TGTGCCACCAGTGATCCCCCAGGACAGGGAGTCGGGGAGCTGTTTTTT.